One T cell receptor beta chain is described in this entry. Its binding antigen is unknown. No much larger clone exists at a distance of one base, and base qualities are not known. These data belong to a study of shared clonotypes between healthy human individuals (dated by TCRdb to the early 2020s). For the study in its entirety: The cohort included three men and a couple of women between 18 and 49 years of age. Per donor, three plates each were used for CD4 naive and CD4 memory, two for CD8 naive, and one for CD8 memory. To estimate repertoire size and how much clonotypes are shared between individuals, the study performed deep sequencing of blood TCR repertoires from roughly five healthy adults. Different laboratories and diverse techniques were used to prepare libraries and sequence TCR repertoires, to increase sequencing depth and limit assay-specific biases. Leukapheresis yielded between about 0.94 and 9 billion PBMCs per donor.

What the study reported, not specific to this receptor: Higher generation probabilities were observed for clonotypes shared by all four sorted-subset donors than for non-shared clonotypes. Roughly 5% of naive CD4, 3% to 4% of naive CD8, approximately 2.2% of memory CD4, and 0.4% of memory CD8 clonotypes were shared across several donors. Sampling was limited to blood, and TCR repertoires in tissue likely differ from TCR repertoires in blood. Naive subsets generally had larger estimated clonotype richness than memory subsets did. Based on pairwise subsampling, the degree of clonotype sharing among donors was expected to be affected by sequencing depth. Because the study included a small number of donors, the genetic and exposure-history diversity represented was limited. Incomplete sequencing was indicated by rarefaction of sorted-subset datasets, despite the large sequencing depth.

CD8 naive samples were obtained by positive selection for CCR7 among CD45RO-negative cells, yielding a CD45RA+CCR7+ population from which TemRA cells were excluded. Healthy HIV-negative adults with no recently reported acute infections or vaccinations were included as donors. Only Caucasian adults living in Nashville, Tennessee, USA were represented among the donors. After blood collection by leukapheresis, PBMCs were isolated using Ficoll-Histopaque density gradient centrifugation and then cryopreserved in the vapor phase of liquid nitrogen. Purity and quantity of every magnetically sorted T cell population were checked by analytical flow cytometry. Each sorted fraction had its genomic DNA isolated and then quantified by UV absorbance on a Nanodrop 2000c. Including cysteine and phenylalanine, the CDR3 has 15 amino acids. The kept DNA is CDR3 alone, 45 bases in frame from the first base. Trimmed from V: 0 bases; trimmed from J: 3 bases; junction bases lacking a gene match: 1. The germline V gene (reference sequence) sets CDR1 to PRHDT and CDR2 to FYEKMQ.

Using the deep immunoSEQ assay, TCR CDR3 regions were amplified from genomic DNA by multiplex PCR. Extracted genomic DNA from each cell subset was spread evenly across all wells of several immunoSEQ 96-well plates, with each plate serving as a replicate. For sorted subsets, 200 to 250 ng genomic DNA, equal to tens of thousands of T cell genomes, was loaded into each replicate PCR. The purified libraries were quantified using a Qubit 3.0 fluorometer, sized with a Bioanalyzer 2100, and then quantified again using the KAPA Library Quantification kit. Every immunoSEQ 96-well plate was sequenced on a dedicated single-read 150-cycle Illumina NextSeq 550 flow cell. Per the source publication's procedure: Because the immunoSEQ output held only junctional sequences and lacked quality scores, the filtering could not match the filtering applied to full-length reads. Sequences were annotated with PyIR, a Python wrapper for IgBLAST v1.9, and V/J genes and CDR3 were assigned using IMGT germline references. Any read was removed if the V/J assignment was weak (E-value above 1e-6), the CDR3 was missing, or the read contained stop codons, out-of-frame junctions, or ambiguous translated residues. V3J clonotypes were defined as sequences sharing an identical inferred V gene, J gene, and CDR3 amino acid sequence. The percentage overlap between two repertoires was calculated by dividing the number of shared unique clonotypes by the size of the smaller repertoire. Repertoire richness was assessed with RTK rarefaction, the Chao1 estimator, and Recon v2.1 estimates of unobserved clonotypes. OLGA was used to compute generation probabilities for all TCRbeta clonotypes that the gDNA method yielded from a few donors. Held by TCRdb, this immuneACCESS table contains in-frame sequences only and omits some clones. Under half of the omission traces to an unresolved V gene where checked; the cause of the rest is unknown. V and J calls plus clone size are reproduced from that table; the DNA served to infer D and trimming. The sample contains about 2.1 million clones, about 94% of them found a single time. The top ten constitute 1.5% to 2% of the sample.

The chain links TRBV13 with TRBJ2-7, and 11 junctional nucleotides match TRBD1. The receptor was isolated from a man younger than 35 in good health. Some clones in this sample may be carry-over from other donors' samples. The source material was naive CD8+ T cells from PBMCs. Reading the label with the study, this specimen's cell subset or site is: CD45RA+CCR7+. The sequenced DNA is TGTGCCAGCAGCTTAGGCGGGACAGGGGGCTACGAGCAGTACTTC. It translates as CASSLGGTGGYEQYF.